Listed below are T cell receptor beta chains from one sample, sequenced in a study. The method was immunoSEQ multiplex PCR; TCRdb's version includes in-frame clones alone and lacks a portion of them. The table lists tens of thousands of clones, just over 90% of them singletons. Input material: PBMCs. Receptors were obtained from a man aged 40-49 years with rheumatoid arthritis. CDR3s include the opening cysteine and the closing phenylalanine or tryptophan. The D gene is left open where the match is weak. Rows may omit the clone size; those that give it use once, few, many or a size class.

TRBJ1-1 TRBV9 - - CASSVAPGDTEAFF TGTGCCAGCAGCGTAGCTCCGGGGGACACTGAAGCTTTCTTT
TRBJ1-1 TRBV19 - TRBD1 CASSRGQGEAFF TGTGCCAGTAGTAGGGGACAGGGAGAAGCTTTCTTT
TRBJ2-2 TRBV5-5 - TRBD1 CASRSGTGIGELFF TGTGCCAGCAGGTCCGGGACAGGGATCGGGGAGCTGTTTTTT
TRBJ2-7 TRBV25-1 - - CASSDYRGGNEQYF TGTGCCAGCAGTGACTACAGGGGGGGAAACGAGCAGTACTTC
TRBJ2-1 TRBV18 - TRBD1 CASSPRRAGGLKDEQFF TGTGCCAGCTCACCCAGACGTGCAGGGGGTCTTAAGGATGAGCAGTTCTTC
TRBJ2-1 TRBV4-3 - - CASSKFSSGASKDEQFF TGCGCCAGCAGCAAATTCAGTAGCGGAGCGAGTAAGGATGAGCAGTTCTTC
TRBJ2-5 TRBV7-2 once TRBD2 CASSLGTSGSFGETQYF TGTGCCAGCAGCTTAGGGACTAGCGGGAGCTTTGGAGAGACCCAGTACTTC
TRBJ2-7 TRBV3-1/TRBV3-2 - TRBD2 CASSQGSGLYEQYF TGTGCCAGCAGCCAGGGTAGCGGGCTATACGAGCAGTACTTC
TRBJ1-2 TRBV2 - - CASSERDRWNYGYTF TGTGCCAGCAGTGAACGGGACCGATGGAACTATGGCTACACCTTC
TRBJ1-4 TRBV9 - - CASSPRGMGVGEKLFF TGTGCCAGCAGCCCCCGGGGAATGGGGGTAGGTGAAAAACTGTTTTTT
TRBJ2-7 TRBV19 - TRBD1 CASSIYAGQGDYEQYF TGTGCCAGTAGTATATATGCGGGACAGGGGGACTACGAGCAGTACTTC
TRBJ1-6 TRBV2 - - CASTTEYNSPLHF TGTGCCAGCACAACAGAGTATAATTCACCCCTCCACTTT
TRBJ2-2 TRBV6-5 - - CASRPGTITGELFF TGTGCCAGCAGACCCGGGACAATCACCGGGGAGCTGTTTTTT
TRBJ1-4 TRBV7-9 - - CASSFGDEKLFF TGTGCCAGCAGCTTCGGGGATGAAAAACTGTTTTTT
TRBJ2-5 TRBV7-9 - - CASRLYQETQYF TGTGCCAGCAGGCTGTACCAAGAGACCCAGTACTTC
TRBJ2-1 TRBV4-2 - - CASSQVGNEQFF TGTGCCAGCAGCCAAGTTGGTAATGAGCAGTTCTTC
TRBJ2-7 TRBV27 - - CASSRERDYEQYF TGTGCCAGCAGTCGGGAGAGGGACTACGAGCAGTACTTC
TRBJ2-7 TRBV7-9 - TRBD2 CASSPKGLAGVSHEQYF TGTGCCAGCAGTCCTAAGGGGCTAGCGGGAGTCAGCCACGAGCAGTACTTC
TRBJ1-2 TRBV5-1 - TRBD1 CASSSKQGAYGYTF TGCGCCAGCAGCTCGAAACAGGGGGCTTATGGCTACACCTTC
TRBJ1-2 TRBV7-9 - TRBD1 CASSSGTGGPNYGYTF TGTGCCAGCAGCTCCGGGACAGGGGGGCCTAACTATGGCTACACCTTC
TRBJ2-7 TRBV9 - - CASSPGTGGGARSYEQYF TGTGCCAGCAGCCCCGGAACAGGGGGGGGCGCTCGGTCCTACGAGCAGTACTTC
TRBJ2-7 TRBV29-1 - - CSIDGGCLIISYEQYF TGCAGCATCGATGGGGGCTGTCTTATCATCTCCTACGAGCAGTACTTC
TRBJ1-5 TRBV21-1 - - CASSKAHYNQRAQPQHF TGTGCCAGCAGCAAAGCCCATTATAATCAGAGGGCACAGCCCCAGCATTTT
TRBJ1-1 TRBV7-3 - TRBD1 CASSAQGVVTEAFF TGTGCCAGCAGCGCGCAGGGGGTAGTCACTGAAGCTTTCTTT
TRBJ2-7 TRBV7-6 - TRBD2 CASSLALAGLGSYEQYF TGTGCCAGCAGCTTAGCTCTAGCGGGGCTGGGCTCCTACGAGCAGTACTTC
TRBJ1-6 TRBV6-4 - - CASIASVELGHVYNSPLHF TGTGCCAGCATCGCGTCAGTGGAGCTGGGCCACGTCTATAATTCACCCCTCCACTTT
TRBJ2-4 TRBV11-2 - TRBD1 CASSLAPGQGLAKNIQYF TGTGCCAGCAGCTTAGCCCCCGGACAGGGGTTAGCCAAAAACATTCAGTACTTC
TRBJ1-1 TRBV18 - TRBD1 CASSPLTGVTEAFF TGTGCCAGCTCACCCCTAACAGGGGTTACTGAAGCTTTCTTT
TRBJ2-5 TRBV7-9 - - CASSQKRGETQYF TGTGCCAGCAGCCAAAAAAGGGGGGAGACCCAGTACTTC
TRBJ2-6 TRBV9 - - CASSVGGESGANVLTF TGTGCCAGCAGCGTAGGTGGGGAATCTGGGGCCAACGTCCTGACTTTC
TRBJ2-3 TRBV3-1/TRBV3-2 - - CASSPRGTDTQYF TGTGCCAGCAGCCCGCGGGGCACAGATACGCAGTATTTT
TRBJ2-7 TRBV7-2 - - CASSYTPGGAYEQYF TGTGCCAGCAGCTATACCCCCGGCGGAGCCTACGAGCAGTACTTC
TRBJ1-1 TRBV12-3/TRBV12-4 once - CASIYRNTEAFF TGTGCCAGCATCTATCGGAACACTGAAGCTTTCTTT
TRBJ2-5 TRBV6-5 - - CASSYSSGKETQYF TGTGCCAGCAGTTACTCATCAGGGAAAGAGACCCAGTACTTC
TRBJ2-7 TRBV14 - - CASSQDRPAGNYEQYF TGTGCCAGCAGCCAAGATCGGCCCGCAGGAAACTACGAGCAGTACTTC
TRBJ1-3 TRBV14 - - CASSPEVRNTIYF TGTGCCAGCAGCCCCGAGGTACGAAACACCATATATTTT
TRBJ2-7 TRBV28 - TRBD2 CASSPGLAASYEQYF TGTGCCAGCAGTCCGGGACTAGCGGCTTCCTACGAGCAGTACTTC
TRBJ2-7 TRBV3-1/TRBV3-2 - TRBD2 CASSETAGFYEQYF TGTGCCAGCAGCGAGACAGCGGGATTCTACGAGCAGTACTTC
TRBJ1-3 TRBV30 - - CAWSVGGSSGNTIYF TGTGCCTGGAGTGTGGGCGGAAGCTCTGGAAACACCATATATTTT
TRBJ2-7 TRBV30 - - CAWKVTWTYEQYF TGTGCCTGGAAGGTAACATGGACCTACGAGCAGTACTTC
TRBJ2-2 TRBV30 - TRBD2 CAWRKGTSGSRKPRSGELFF TGTGCCTGGAGGAAAGGGACTAGCGGGAGTAGAAAACCTCGCTCCGGGGAGCTGTTTTTT
TRBJ2-7 TRBV7-8 - - CASSSSSGSSYEQYF TGTGCCAGCAGTTCAAGTAGCGGAAGCTCCTACGAGCAGTACTTC
TRBJ1-6 TRBV28 - - CASKQDSPLHF TGTGCCAGCAAACAGGATTCACCCCTCCACTTT
TRBJ1-3 TRBV6-5 - - CASGESSSGNTIYF TGTGCCAGCGGGGAGTCCAGCTCTGGAAACACCATATATTTT
TRBJ2-7 TRBV9 - - CASSITGTQDSEQYF TGTGCCAGCAGCATCACCGGGACCCAAGACTCCGAGCAGTACTTC
TRBJ1-2 TRBV18 - TRBD1 CASSPGQDYGYTF TGTGCCAGCTCACCCGGACAGGACTATGGCTACACCTTC
TRBJ2-5 TRBV9 - - CASSVAATQTQYF TGTGCCAGCAGCGTAGCTGCCACCCAGACCCAGTACTTC
TRBJ1-1 TRBV6-6 - - CASSYGTGLTRTEAFF TGTGCCAGCAGTTACGGAACTGGGCTTACGAGGACTGAAGCTTTCTTT
TRBJ2-3 TRBV4-3 - TRBD2 CASSQAPKALAGGSDTQYF TGCGCCAGCAGCCAAGCTCCTAAGGCACTAGCGGGCGGTTCAGATACGCAGTATTTT
TRBJ2-6 TRBV6-5 - - CASSYEGAGANVLTF TGTGCCAGCAGTTATGAAGGGGCTGGGGCCAACGTCCTGACTTTC
TRBJ1-4 TRBV4-3 few TRBD1 CASSQARQGSTNEKLFF TGCGCCAGCAGCCAAGCTCGACAGGGTTCGACTAATGAAAAACTGTTTTTT
TRBJ2-7 TRBV6-5 - TRBD1 CASSYSDRAIEEQYF TGTGCCAGCAGTTACTCCGACAGGGCTATAGAAGAGCAGTACTTC
TRBJ1-1 TRBV27 - - CASSTHRPRNTEAFF TGTGCCAGCAGTACGCACAGGCCACGGAACACTGAAGCTTTCTTT
TRBJ2-6 TRBV28 - - CASRAGNSGANVLTF TGTGCCAGCAGGGCAGGGAACTCTGGGGCCAACGTCCTGACTTTC
TRBJ1-6 TRBV27 - - CASSGRVSYNSPLHF TGTGCCAGCAGCGGAAGGGTCTCCTATAATTCACCCCTCCACTTT
TRBJ2-6 TRBV7-3 - - CASSPFSGANVLTF TGTGCCAGCAGCCCCTTCTCTGGGGCCAACGTCCTGACTTTC